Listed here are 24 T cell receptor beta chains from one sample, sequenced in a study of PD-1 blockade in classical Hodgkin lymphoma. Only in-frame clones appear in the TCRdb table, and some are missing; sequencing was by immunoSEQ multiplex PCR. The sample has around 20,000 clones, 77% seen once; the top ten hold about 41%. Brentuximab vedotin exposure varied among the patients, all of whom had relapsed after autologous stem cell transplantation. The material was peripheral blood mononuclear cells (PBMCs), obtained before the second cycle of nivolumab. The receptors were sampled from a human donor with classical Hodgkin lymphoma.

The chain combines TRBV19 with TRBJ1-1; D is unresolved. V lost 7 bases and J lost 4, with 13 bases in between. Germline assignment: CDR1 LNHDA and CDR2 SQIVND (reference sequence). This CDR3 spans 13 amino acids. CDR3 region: CASKREWGTEAFF. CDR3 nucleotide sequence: TGTGCCAGTAAACGTGAATGGGGCACTGAAGCTTTCTTT.

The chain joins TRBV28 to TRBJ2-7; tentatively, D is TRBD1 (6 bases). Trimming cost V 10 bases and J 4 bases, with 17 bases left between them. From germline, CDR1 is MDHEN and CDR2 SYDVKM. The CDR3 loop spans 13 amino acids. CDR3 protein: CAIGTSKPYEQYF. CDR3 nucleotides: TGTGCCATCGGGACATCCAAGCCTTACGAGCAGTACTTC. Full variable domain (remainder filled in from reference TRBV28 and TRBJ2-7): DVKVTQSSRYLVKRTGEKVFLECVQDMDHENMFWYRQDPGLGLRLIYFSYDVKMKEKGDIPEGYSVSREKKERFSLILESASTNQTSMYLCAIGTSKPYEQYFGPGTRLTVT.

CDR3 loop: CASSLSTPPNEKLFF. CDR3 nucleotides: TGTGCCAGCAGCTTATCGACTCCGCCTAATGAAAAACTGTTTTTT. V usage is TRBV7-8 and J usage is TRBJ1-4; D is ambiguous. CDR3 length: 15 residues. Germline V gives CDR1 SGHVS, CDR2 FQNEAQ. V was pared by 2 bases and J by 3 bases, with 10 bases between. The full variable domain, in which reference TRBV7-8 and TRBJ1-4 provide the parts outside the CDR3, is GAGVSQSPRYKVAKRGQDVALRCDPISGHVSLFWYQQALGQGPEFLTYFQNEAQLDKSGLPSDRFFAERPEGSVSTLKIQRTQQEDSAVYLCASSLSTPPNEKLFFGSGTQLSVL.

The CDR3: CASSGAGGYSYNEQFF. As DNA, the CDR3 is TGTGCCAGCAGTGGTGCGGGGGGTTACTCCTACAATGAGCAGTTCTTC. The V call is TRBV25-1, the J call TRBJ2-1; TRBD2 matches 8 bases. Germline V gene lookup returns CDR1 MGHDK and CDR2 SYGVNS. The length of the CDR3 is 16 residues. J was trimmed by 0 bases and V by 4 bases; bases with no gene match: 5.

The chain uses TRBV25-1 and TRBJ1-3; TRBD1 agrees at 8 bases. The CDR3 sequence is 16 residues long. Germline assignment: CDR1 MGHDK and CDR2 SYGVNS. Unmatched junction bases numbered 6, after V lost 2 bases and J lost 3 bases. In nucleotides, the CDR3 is TGTGCCAGCAGTGAACCGGACAGGGTCAGTGGAAACACCATATATTTT. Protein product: CASSEPDRVSGNTIYF.

The CDR3 region has the DNA TGTGCCAGCCGAAGGGGGGGAAGGGGGAGCACTGAAGCTTTCTTT. Translated: CASRRGGRGSTEAFF. The genes are TRBV27 and TRBJ1-1; a possible D gene is TRBD1 (6 bases). This CDR3 spans 15 amino acids. Trimming removed 8 bases at V and 4 bases at J, with 20 bases between. Germline V CDR1 and CDR2: MNHEY, SMNVEV (reference sequence).

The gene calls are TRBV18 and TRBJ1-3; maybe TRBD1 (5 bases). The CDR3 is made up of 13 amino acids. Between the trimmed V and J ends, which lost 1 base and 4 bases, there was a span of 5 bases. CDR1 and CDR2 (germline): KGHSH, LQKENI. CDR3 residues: CASSPRDGNTIYF. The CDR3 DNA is TGTGCCAGCTCACCACGGGACGGAAACACCATATATTTT.

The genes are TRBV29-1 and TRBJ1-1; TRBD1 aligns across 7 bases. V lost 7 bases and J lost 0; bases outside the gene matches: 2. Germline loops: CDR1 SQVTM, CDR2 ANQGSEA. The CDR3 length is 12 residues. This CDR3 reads CSGGQMNTEAFF. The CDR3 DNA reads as TGCAGCGGGGGACAGATGAACACTGAAGCTTTCTTT.

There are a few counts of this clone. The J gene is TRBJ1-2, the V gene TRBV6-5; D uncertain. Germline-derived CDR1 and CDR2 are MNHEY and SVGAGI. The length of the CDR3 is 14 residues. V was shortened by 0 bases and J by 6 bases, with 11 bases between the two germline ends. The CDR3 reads CASSYSRGIDGYTF. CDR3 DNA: TGTGCCAGCAGTTACTCGCGGGGTATTGATGGCTACACCTTC.

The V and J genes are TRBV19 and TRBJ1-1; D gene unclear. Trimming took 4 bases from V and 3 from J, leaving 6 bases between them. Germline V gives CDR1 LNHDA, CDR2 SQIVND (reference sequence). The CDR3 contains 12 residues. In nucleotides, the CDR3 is TGTGCCAGTAGTAAAGGATACACTGAAGCTTTCTTT. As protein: CASSKGYTEAFF.

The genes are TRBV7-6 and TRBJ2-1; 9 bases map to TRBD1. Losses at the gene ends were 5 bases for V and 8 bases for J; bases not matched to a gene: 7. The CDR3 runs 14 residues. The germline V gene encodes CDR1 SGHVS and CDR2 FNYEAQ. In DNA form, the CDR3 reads TGTGCCAGCAGCCTAACAGGGGGCCTCGATGAGCAGTTCTTC. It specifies CASSLTGGLDEQFF.

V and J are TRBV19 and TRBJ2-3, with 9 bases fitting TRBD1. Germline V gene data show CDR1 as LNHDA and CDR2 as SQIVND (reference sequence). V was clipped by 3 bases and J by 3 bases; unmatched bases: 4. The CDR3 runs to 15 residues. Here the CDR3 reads CASSIDRGVTDTQYF. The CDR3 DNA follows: TGTGCCAGTAGTATCGACAGGGGGGTTACAGATACGCAGTATTTT.

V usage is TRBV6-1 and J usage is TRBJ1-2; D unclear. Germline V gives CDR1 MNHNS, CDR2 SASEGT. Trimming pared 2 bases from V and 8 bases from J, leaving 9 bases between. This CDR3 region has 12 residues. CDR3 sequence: CASSEQRVGYTF. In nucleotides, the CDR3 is TGTGCCAGCAGTGAACAAAGGGTCGGCTACACCTTC.

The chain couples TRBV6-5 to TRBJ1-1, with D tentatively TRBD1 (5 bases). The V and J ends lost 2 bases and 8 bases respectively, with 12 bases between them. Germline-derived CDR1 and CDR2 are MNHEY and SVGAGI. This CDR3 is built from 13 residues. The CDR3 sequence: CASSYRADREAFF. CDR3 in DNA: TGTGCCAGCAGTTACAGGGCTGACAGAGAAGCTTTCTTT.

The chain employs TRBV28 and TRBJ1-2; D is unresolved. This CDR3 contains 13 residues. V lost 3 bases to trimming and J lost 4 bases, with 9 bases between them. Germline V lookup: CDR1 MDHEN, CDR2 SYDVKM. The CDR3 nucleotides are TGTGCCAGCAGTTTCGGGCGGGGCTATGGCTACACCTTC. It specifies CASSFGRGYGYTF.

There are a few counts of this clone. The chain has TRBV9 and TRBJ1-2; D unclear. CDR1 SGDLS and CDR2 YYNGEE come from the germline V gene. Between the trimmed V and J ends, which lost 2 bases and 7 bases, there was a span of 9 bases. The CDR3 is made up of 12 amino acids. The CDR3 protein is CASSVGRAGYTF. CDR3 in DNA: TGTGCCAGCAGCGTGGGCAGAGCTGGCTACACCTTC.

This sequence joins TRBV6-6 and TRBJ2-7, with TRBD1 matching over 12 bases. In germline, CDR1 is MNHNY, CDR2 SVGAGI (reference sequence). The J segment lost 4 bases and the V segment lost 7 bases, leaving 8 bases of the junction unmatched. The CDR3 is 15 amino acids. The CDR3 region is CASMMGGQGAYEQYF. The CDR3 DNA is TGTGCCAGCATGATGGGGGGACAGGGGGCATACGAGCAGTACTTC.

This chain's CDR3 is CASRNGEGADYGYTF. The CDR3 DNA reads as TGTGCCAGCAGGAACGGGGAGGGGGCCGACTATGGCTACACCTTC. The J gene is TRBJ1-2, the V gene TRBV6-5, with 7 bases that match TRBD1. Germline CDR1 MNHEY, CDR2 SVGAGI. Trimming cost V 6 bases and J 3 bases; bases outside gene matches: 10. The CDR3 has 15 amino acids.

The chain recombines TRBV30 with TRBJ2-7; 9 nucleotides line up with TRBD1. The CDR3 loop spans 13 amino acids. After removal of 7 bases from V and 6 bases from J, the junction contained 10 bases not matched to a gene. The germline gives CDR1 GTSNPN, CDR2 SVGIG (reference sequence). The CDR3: CAFEGTGKPEQYF. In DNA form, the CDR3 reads TGTGCCTTCGAAGGGACAGGGAAGCCCGAGCAGTACTTC.

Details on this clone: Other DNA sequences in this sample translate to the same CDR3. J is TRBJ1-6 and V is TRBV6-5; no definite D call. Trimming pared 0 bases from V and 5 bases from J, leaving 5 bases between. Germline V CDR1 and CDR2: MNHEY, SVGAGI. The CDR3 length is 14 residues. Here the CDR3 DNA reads TGTGCCAGCAGTTACTCGACGGATAATTCACCCCTCCACTTT. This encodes CASSYSTDNSPLHF.

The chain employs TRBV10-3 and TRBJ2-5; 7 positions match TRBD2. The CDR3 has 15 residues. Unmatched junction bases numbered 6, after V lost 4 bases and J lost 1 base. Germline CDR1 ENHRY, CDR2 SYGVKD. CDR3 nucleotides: TGTGCCATCAGTGGGGCTTGGGGGGGCCAAGAGACCCAGTACTTC. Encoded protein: CAISGAWGGQETQYF.

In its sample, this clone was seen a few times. The CDR3 DNA reads TGTGCCAGCAGCTTCGGGGGGGTTACTGAAGCTTTCTTT. This sequence encodes CASSFGGVTEAFF. The chain recombines TRBV5-6 with TRBJ1-1; D possibly corresponds to TRBD1 (5 bases). With 2 bases removed from V and 5 bases from J, the gap between germline ends came to 10 bases. Looked up from germline, CDR1 is SGHDT and CDR2 is YYEEEE. The CDR3 spans 13 residues.

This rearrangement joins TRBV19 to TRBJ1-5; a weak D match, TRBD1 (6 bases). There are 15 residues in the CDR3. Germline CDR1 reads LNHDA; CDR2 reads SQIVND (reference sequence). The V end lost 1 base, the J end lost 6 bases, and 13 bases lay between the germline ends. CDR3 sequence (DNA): TGTGCCAGTAGTATAGGGAGGGGGAGAACTCAGCCCCAGCATTTT. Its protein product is CASSIGRGRTQPQHF.

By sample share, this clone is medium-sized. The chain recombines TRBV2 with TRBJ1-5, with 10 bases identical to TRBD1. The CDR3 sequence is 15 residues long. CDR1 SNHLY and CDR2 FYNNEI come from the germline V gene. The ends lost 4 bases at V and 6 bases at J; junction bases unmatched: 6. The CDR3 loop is CASSGRQGAGQPQHF. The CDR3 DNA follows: TGTGCCAGCAGTGGACGACAGGGGGCGGGTCAGCCCCAGCATTTT.